The next 13 T cell receptor beta chains were all read from a single sample in a study of blood T cell repertoires in COVID-19. Some clones are missing from TCRdb's copy, which holds only in-frame ones; the method was immunoSEQ multiplex PCR. The sample carries some 55,000 clones, 90% recorded once. Sequenced sample: peripheral blood. These receptors were obtained from a woman aged 40 to 55 with active COVID-19.

The chain links TRBV30 to TRBJ1-1; D is uncertain. The germline CDR1 and CDR2 sequences are GTSNPN and SVGIG (reference sequence). The germline V and J ends were trimmed by 3 bases and 6 bases, with 8 bases remaining between them. The CDR3 consists of 11 residues. CDR3 nucleotides: TGTGCCTGGAGCACGCGATCTGAAGCTTTCTTT. Translated: CAWSTRSEAFF.

The chain has TRBV7-9 and TRBJ2-1; TRBD2 is a possible D gene (5 bases). Germline loops: CDR1 SEHNR, CDR2 FQNEAQ (reference sequence). The V end was cut by 3 bases, the J end by 8 bases, with 11 bases between. The CDR3 sequence is 13 residues long. CDR3 sequence (DNA): TGTGCCAGCAGCTTGGTACGAGGGCATGAGCAGTTCTTC. This translates into CASSLVRGHEQFF.

This chain uses TRBV3-1 (or the pseudogene TRBV3-2) with TRBJ1-5; 7 bases line up with TRBD1. Germline-derived CDR1 and CDR2 are LGHDT and YNNKEL (reference sequence). This CDR3 is built from 14 residues. J lost 3 bases, V lost 5 bases, and 4 bases had no gene match. The CDR3 spells CASSTGQNNQPQHF. CDR3 sequence (DNA): TGTGCCAGCAGCACGGGACAGAACAATCAGCCCCAGCATTTT.

J is TRBJ2-3 and V is TRBV2; possibly TRBD2 for D (6 bases). Trimming stripped 6 bases from V and 1 base from J, with 11 bases between. The CDR3 consists of 14 residues. Germline values: CDR1 SNHLY, CDR2 FYNNEI. In DNA, the CDR3 is TGTGCCAGCAGCAAGGACTATGGCACAGATACGCAGTATTTT. Protein sequence: CASSKDYGTDTQYF.

The rearrangement uses TRBV9 and TRBJ2-3; 12 bases agree with TRBD2. CDR1 is SGDLS and CDR2 is YYNGEE in the germline V gene. The length of the CDR3 is 19 residues. With V trimmed by 0 bases and J by 4 bases, 12 bases remained unmatched. This CDR3 reads CASSVAAGLAGGLADTQYF. The CDR3 DNA follows: TGTGCCAGCAGCGTAGCGGCTGGGCTAGCGGGGGGGCTAGCAGATACGCAGTATTTT.

Only a few counts were recorded for this clone. The chain is built from TRBV29-1 and TRBJ1-1, with a tentative D call TRBD1 (5 bases). CDR1 and CDR2 (germline): SQVTM, ANQGSEA. Between the trimmed V and J ends, which lost 6 bases and 5 bases, there was a span of 22 bases. The CDR3 sequence is 15 residues long. The CDR3 loop reads CSVAPYTWGETEAFF. The CDR3, as DNA: TGCAGCGTAGCCCCCTATACCTGGGGCGAGACTGAAGCTTTCTTT.

V usage is TRBV2 and J usage is TRBJ1-5; possible D gene TRBD1, 5 bases. V lost 2 bases and J lost 0, with 8 bases in between. The CDR3 consists of 15 residues. Germline V gene lookup returns CDR1 SNHLY and CDR2 FYNNEI. CDR3 sequence reads: CASSERGTSNQPQHF. The CDR3 bases are TGTGCCAGCAGTGAAAGGGGTACTAGCAATCAGCCCCAGCATTTT.

J is TRBJ2-3 and V is TRBV4-2; 15 positions agree with TRBD2. The junction had 3 bases not matched to a gene; V was cut back by 5 bases and J by 6 bases. CDR1 LGHNA and CDR2 YNFKEQ come from the germline V gene. The CDR3 is 15 amino acids. The CDR3 DNA reads TGTGCCAGCAGCGGGACTAGCGGGGGGCCTGATACGCAGTATTTT. This sequence encodes CASSGTSGGPDTQYF.

The chain has TRBV4-2 and TRBJ2-7, with 9 bases that match TRBD2. This CDR3 region has 15 residues. CDR1 LGHNA and CDR2 YNFKEQ come from the germline V gene. The trim removed 2 bases at V and 0 bases at J, leaving 2 bases unmatched. This CDR3 reads CASSQRAGGSYEQYF. The CDR3 bases are TGTGCCAGCAGCCAACGAGCGGGGGGCTCCTACGAGCAGTACTTC.

The chain is built from TRBV3-1 (or the pseudogene TRBV3-2) and TRBJ1-1, with no clear D. CDR3 size: 15 residues. V lost 4 bases to trimming and J lost 10 bases, with 22 bases between them. Per the germline V gene, CDR1 is LGHDT and CDR2 is YNNKEL (reference sequence). The CDR3 reads CASSPEIEFLSGAFF. The CDR3 nucleotides are TGTGCCAGCAGCCCCGAAATAGAGTTCCTTTCGGGAGCTTTCTTT.

The chain recombines TRBV4-2 with TRBJ2-3; 8 positions agree with TRBD2. Germline CDR1 and CDR2: LGHNA and YNFKEQ. This CDR3 comprises 16 residues. V lost 0 bases, J lost 1 base, and 3 bases stayed unmatched. DNA for the CDR3: TGTGCCAGCAGCCAAGACTACGGGGGGGGCACAGATACGCAGTATTTT. This codes for CASSQDYGGGTDTQYF.

The V and J genes are TRBV19 and TRBJ2-4; D possibly corresponds to TRBD1 (5 bases). Trimming left V 2 bases short and J 1 base short, with 18 bases between. CDR3 length: 18 amino acids. The germline gives CDR1 LNHDA, CDR2 SQIVND (reference sequence). The CDR3 loop reads CASSIMFGPNRAKNIQYF. CDR3 bases: TGTGCCAGTAGTATAATGTTCGGGCCGAACAGGGCCAAAAACATTCAGTACTTC.

This clone was counted a single time. The chain couples TRBV9 to TRBJ1-6; 7 bases agree with TRBD1. The CDR3 covers 16 residues. With V trimmed by 4 bases and J by 7 bases, 11 bases remained unmatched. Germline loops: CDR1 SGDLS, CDR2 YYNGEE. The DNA for the CDR3 is TGTGCCAGCAGCTCAGTACCGGGACAGATAAATTCACCCCTCCACTTT. It codes for CASSSVPGQINSPLHF.